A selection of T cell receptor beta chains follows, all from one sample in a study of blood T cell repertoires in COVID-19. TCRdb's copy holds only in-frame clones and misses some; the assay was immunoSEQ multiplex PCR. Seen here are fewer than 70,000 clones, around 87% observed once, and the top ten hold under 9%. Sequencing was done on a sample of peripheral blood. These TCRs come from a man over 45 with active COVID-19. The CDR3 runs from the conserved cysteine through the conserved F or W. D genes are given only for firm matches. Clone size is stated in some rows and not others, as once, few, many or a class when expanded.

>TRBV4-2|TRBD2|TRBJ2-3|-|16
TGTGCCAGCAGCGTGCGACTAGCGGGGGGGTTAGATACGCAGTATTTT
CASSVRLAGGLDTQYF
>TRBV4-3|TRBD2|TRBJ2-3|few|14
TGCGCCAGCAGCCAGGGACTAGCGGGGGATACGCAGTATTTT
CASSQGLAGDTQYF
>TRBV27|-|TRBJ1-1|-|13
TGTGCCAGCAGTGACAGATTGTACACTGAAGCTTTCTTT
CASSDRLYTEAFF
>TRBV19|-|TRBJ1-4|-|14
TGTGCCAGTAGTATGAGGCACGGGTATGAAAAACTGTTTTTT
CASSMRHGYEKLFF
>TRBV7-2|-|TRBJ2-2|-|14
TGTGCCAGCAGCTCTGCGTTTGCCACCGGGGAGCTGTTTTTT
CASSSAFATGELFF
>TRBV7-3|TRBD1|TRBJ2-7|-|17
TGTGCCACCTTGCTAGAGGGGGCTGGACACCAGGGGGACGAGCAGTACTTC
CATLLEGAGHQGDEQYF
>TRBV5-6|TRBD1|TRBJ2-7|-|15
TGTGCCAGCAGCTGGGCCCCGGGACAGGGGAAAGAGCAGTACTTC
CASSWAPGQGKEQYF
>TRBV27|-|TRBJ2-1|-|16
TGTGCCAGCAGTTTAATCCTCGGGCAGGGTACTGATGAGCAGTTCTTC
CASSLILGQGTDEQFF
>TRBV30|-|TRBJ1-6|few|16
TGTGCCTGGAGTGTACCGGAACAGGGCGCTAGATCACCCCTCCACTTT
CAWSVPEQGARSPLHF
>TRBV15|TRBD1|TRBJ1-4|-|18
TGTGCCACCAGCAGAGACGGCGGGACAGGGGGCGTTAATGAAAAACTGTTTTTT
CATSRDGGTGGVNEKLFF
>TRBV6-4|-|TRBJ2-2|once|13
TGTGCCAGCACTTACTTTTGCACCGGGGAGCTGTTTTTT
CASTYFCTGELFF
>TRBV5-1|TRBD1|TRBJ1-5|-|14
TGCGCCAGCAGCTTGGCAGGGGGAAGTCAGCCCCAGCATTTT
CASSLAGGSQPQHF
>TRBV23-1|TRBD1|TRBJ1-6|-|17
TGCGCCAGCACCACAAGGGGGCGCGGGTCCTATAATTCACCCCTCCACTTT
CASTTRGRGSYNSPLHF
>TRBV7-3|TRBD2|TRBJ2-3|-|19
TGTGCCAGCAGCTTAACGTGGGGACTAGCGGGGGGGCCCACAGATACGCAGTATTTT
CASSLTWGLAGGPTDTQYF
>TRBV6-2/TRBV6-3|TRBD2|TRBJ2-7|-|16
TGTGCCAGCAGTCGGAGACTAGCGGCCGAAACCTACGAGCAGTACTTC
CASSRRLAAETYEQYF
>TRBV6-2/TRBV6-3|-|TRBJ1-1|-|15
TGTGCCAGCAGTTACTCGAAAGGGGGAAACACTGAAGCTTTCTTT
CASSYSKGGNTEAFF
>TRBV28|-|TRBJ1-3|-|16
TGTGCCAGCAGTTCCTCCTTCCAGCAGGGCGGAAACACCATATATTTT
CASSSSFQQGGNTIYF
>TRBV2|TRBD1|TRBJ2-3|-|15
TGTGCCAGCAGTGTTAGACAGGGTGGCACAGATACGCAGTATTTT
CASSVRQGGTDTQYF
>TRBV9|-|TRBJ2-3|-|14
TGTGCCAGCAGCGTTAATCCTAGCACAGATACGCAGTATTTT
CASSVNPSTDTQYF
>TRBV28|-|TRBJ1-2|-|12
TGTGCCAGCAGTTTGATCGGGTATGGCTACACCTTC
CASSLIGYGYTF